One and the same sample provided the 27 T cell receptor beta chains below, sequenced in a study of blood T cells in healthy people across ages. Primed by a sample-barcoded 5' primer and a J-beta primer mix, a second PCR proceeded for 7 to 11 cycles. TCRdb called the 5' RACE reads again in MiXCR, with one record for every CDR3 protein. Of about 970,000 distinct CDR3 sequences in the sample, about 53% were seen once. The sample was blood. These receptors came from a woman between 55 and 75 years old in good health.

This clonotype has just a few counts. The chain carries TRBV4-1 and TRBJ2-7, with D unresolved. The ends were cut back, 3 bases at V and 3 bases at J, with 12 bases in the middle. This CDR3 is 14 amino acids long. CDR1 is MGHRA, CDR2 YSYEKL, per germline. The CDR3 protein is CASSHQGWNYEQYF. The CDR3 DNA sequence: TGCGCCAGCAGCCACCAAGGGTGGAACTACGAGCAGTACTTC.

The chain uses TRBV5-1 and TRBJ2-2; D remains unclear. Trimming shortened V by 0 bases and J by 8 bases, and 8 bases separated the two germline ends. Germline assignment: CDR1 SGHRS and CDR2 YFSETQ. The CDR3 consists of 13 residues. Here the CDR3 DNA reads TGCGCCAGCAGCTTGGACTCAAAAGGGGAGCTGTTTTTT. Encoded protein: CASSLDSKGELFF. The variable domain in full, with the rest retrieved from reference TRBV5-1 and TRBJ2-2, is KAGVTQTPRYLIKTRGQQVTLSCSPISGHRSVSWYQQTPGQGLQFLFEYFSETQRNKGNFPGRFSGRQFSNSRSEMNVSTLELGDSALYLCASSLDSKGELFFGEGSRLTVL.

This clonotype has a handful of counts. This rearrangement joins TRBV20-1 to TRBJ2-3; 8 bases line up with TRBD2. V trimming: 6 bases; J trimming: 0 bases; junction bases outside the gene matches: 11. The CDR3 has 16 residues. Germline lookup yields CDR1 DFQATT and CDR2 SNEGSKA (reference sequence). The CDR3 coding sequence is TGCAGTGCCAAGAAACTAGCGGAATATAGCACAGATACGCAGTATTTT. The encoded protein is CSAKKLAEYSTDTQYF.

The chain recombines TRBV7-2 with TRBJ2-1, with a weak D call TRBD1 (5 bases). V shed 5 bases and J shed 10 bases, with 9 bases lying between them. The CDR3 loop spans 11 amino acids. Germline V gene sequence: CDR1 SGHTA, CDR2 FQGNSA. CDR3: CASSRQFEQFF. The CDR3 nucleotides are TGTGCCAGCAGCCGACAGTTCGAGCAGTTCTTC.

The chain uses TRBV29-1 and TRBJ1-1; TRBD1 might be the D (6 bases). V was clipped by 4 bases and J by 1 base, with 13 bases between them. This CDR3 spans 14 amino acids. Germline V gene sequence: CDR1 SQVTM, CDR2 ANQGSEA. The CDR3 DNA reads TGCAGCGTTGGTCCCCGGGGGCCGAACACTGAAGCTTTCTTT. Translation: CSVGPRGPNTEAFF.

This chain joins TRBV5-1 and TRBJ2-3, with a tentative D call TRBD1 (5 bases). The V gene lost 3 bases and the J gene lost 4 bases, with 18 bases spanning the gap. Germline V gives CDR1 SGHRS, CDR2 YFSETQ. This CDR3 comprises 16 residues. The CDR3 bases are TGCGCCAGCAGCTCAGGGTACCCCGTAGGGGCAGATACGCAGTATTTT. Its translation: CASSSGYPVGADTQYF.

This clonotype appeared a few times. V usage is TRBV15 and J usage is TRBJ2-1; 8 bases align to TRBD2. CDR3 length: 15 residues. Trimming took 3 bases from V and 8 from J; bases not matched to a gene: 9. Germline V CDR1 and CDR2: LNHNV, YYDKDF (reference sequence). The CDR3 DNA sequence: TGTGCCACCAGCAGTCTCCTAGGGCGGGAGGATGAGCAGTTCTTC. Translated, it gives CATSSLLGREDEQFF.

As DNA, the CDR3 is TGCAGCGTTGTCCCCCGAAGGCAGTTCCTCTATGGCTACACCTTC. This codes for CSVVPRRQFLYGYTF. The chain uses TRBV29-1 and TRBJ1-2; no clear D. The CDR3 consists of 15 residues. Germline lookup yields CDR1 SQVTM and CDR2 ANQGSEA. The ends were cut back, 4 bases at V and 4 bases at J, with 19 bases in the middle.

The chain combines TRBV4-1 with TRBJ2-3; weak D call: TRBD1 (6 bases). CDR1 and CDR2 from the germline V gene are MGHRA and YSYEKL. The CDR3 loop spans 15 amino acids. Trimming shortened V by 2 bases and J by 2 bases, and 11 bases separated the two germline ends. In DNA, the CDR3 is TGCGCCAGCAGCCAAATAACAGGGAACACAGATACGCAGTATTTT. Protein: CASSQITGNTDTQYF.

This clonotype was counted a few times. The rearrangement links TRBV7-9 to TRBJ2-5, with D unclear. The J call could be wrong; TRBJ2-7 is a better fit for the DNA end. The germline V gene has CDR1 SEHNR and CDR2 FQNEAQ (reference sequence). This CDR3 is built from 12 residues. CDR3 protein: CASSSLSVEQYF. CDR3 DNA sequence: TGTGCCAGCAGCTCACTGTCCGTCGAGCAGTACTTC.

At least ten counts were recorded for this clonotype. CDR3 nucleotide sequence: TGTGCCTGCTACGGGATGAGCGCAGATACGCAGTATTTT. It encodes CACYGMSADTQYF. The chain is built from TRBV30 and TRBJ2-3; tentatively, D is TRBD2 (5 bases). Germline V gives CDR1 GTSNPN, CDR2 SVGIG (reference sequence). This CDR3 spans 13 amino acids. Deletions cut 6 bases from V and 4 bases from J, with 14 bases between.

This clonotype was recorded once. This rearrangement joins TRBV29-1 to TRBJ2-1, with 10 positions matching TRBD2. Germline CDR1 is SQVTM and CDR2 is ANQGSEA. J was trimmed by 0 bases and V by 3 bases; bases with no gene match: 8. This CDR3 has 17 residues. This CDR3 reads CSVDSRLAGISYNEQFF. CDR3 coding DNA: TGCAGCGTTGATTCCCGACTAGCGGGCATCTCCTACAATGAGCAGTTCTTC.

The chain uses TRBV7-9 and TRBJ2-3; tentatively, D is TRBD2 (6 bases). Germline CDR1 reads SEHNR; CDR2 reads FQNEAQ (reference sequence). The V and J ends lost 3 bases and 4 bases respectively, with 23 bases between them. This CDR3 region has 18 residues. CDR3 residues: CASSFDLRDPRPADTQYF. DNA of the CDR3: TGTGCCAGCAGCTTTGACTTGCGGGACCCACGTCCAGCAGATACGCAGTATTTT. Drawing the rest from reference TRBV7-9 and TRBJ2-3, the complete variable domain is DTGVSQNPRHKITKRGQNVTFRCDPISEHNRLYWYRQTLGQGPEFLTYFQNEAQLEKSRLLSDRFSAERPKGSFSTLEIQRTEQGDSAMYLCASSFDLRDPRPADTQYFGPGTRLTVL.

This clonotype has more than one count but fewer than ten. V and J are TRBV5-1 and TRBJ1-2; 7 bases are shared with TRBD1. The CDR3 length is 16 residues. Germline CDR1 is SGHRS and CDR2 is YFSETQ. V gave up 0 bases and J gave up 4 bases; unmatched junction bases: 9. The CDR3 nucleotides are TGCGCCAGCAGCTTGGCCGGTAGGGGGCTGGGCTATGGCTACACCTTC. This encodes CASSLAGRGLGYGYTF.

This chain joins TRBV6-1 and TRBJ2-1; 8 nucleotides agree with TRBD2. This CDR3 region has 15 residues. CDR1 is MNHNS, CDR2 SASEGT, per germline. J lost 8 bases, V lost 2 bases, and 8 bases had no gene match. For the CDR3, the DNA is TGTGCCAGCAGTGAAACAGACCTAGCGGGCGATGAGCAGTTCTTC. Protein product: CASSETDLAGDEQFF.

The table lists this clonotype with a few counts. The CDR3 DNA sequence: TGTGCCAGCTCGCAGGCCCACAGCTCTGGGGCCAACGTCCTGACTTTC. It translates to CASSQAHSSGANVLTF. V usage is TRBV18 and J usage is TRBJ2-6; D ambiguous. Trimming pared 6 bases from V and 0 bases from J, leaving 12 bases between. Germline V gene data show CDR1 as KGHSH and CDR2 as LQKENI. This CDR3 is 16 amino acids long.

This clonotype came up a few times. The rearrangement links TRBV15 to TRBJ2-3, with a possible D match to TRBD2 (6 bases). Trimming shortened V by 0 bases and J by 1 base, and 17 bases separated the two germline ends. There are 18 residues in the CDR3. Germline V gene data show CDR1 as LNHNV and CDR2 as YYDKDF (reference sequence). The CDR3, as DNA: TGTGCCACCAGCAGAGATTCGGGGGACCCTAGAGGCACAGATACGCAGTATTTT. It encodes CATSRDSGDPRGTDTQYF.

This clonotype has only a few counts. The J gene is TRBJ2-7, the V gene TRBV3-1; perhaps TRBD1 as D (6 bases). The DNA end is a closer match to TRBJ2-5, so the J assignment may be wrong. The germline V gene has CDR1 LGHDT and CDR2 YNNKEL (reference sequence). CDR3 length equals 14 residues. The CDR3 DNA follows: TGTGCCAGCAGCCAAGAGCAGGGGTGGGAGACCCAGTACTTC. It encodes CASSQEQGWETQYF.

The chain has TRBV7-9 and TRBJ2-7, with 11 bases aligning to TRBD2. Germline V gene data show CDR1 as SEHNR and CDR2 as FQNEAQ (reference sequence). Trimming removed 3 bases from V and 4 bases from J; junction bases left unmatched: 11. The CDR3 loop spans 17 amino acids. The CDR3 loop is CASSLGGTSGRGYEQYF. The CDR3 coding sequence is TGTGCCAGCAGCTTGGGGGGTACTAGCGGGAGAGGGTACGAGCAGTACTTC.

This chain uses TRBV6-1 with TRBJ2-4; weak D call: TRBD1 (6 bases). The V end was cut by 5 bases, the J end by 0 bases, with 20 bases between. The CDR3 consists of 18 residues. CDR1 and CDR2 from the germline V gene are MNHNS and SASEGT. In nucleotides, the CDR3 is TGTGCCAGCAGTCCATCCCCCGGACAGCACCTAGCCAAAAACATTCAGTACTTC. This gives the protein CASSPSPGQHLAKNIQYF.

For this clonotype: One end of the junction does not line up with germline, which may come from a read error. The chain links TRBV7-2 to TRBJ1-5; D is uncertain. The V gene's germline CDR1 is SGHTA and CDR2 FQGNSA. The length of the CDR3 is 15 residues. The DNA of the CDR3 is TGCGCCAGCAGCTTAAAACGCCTGACGGTTCAGCCCCAGCATTTT. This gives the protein CASSLKRLTVQPQHF.

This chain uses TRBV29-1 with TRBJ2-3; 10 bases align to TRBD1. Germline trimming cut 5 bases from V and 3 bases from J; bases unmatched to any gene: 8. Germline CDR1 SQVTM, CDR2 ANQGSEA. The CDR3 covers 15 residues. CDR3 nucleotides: TGCAGCGTTCGGAGGGGACAGGGGATTACAGATACGCAGTATTTT. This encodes CSVRRGQGITDTQYF.

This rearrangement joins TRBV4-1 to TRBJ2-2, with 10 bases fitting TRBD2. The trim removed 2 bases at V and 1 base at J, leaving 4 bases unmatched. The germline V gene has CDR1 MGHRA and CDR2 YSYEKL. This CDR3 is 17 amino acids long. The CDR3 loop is CASSQWGLARNTGELFF. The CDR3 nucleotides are TGCGCCAGCAGCCAATGGGGACTAGCGAGGAACACCGGGGAGCTGTTTTTT.

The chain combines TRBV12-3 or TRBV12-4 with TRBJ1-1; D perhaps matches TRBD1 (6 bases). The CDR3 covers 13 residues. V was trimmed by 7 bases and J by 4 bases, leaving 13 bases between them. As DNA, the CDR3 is TGTGCCAGCATTACAGGGTTCGGCACTGAAGCTTTCTTT. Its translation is CASITGFGTEAFF.

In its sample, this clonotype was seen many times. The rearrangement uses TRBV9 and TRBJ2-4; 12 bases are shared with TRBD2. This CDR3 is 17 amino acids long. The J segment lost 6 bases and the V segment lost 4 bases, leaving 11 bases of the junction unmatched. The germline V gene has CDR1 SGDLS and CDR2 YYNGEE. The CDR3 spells CASSPSGRAEGVNIQYF. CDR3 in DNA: TGTGCCAGCAGCCCTAGCGGGAGGGCCGAGGGGGTAAACATTCAGTACTTC.

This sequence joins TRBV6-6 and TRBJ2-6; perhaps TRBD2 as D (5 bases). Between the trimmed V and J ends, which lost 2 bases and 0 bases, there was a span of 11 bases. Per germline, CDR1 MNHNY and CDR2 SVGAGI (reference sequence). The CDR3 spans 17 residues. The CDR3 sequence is CASSYIPGFSGANVLTF. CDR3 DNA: TGTGCCAGCAGTTACATTCCGGGGTTCTCTGGGGCCAACGTCCTGACTTTC.

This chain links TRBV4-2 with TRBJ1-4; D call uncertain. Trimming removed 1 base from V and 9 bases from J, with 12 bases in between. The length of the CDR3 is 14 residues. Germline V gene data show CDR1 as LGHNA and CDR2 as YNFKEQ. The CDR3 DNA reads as TGTGCCAGCAGCCAAGGGTCGGGAGGCCAAAAACTGTTTTTT. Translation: CASSQGSGGQKLFF.